This T cell receptor (beta chain) was sequenced for a study of T cell changes during pregnancy in multiple sclerosis. This CDR3 is built from 16 residues. V lost 0 bases, J lost 0 bases, and 11 bases lay in between. The germline CDR1 and CDR2 sequences are SGHRS and YFSETQ. The data were produced by immunoSEQ multiplex PCR, yet TCRdb's version contains in-frame clones alone and is incomplete. The sample yields 60,000 to 75,000 clones, approximately 91% seen once. The sample consisted of peripheral blood, taken in the third trimester of pregnancy. The sequence came from a female donor with multiple sclerosis, enrolled in a pregnancy study. The chain has TRBV5-1 and TRBJ2-3; D might be TRBD2 (7 bases). The DNA for the CDR3 is TGCGCCAGCAGCTTGGATCGGGGGGCTAGCACAGATACGCAGTATTTT. It encodes CASSLDRGASTDTQYF. Combining the CDR3 with reference TRBV5-1 and TRBJ2-3 gives the whole variable domain KAGVTQTPRYLIKTRGQQVTLSCSPISGHRSVSWYQQTPGQGLQFLFEYFSETQRNKGNFPGRFSGRQFSNSRSEMNVSTLELGDSALYLCASSLDRGASTDTQYFGPGTRLTVL.